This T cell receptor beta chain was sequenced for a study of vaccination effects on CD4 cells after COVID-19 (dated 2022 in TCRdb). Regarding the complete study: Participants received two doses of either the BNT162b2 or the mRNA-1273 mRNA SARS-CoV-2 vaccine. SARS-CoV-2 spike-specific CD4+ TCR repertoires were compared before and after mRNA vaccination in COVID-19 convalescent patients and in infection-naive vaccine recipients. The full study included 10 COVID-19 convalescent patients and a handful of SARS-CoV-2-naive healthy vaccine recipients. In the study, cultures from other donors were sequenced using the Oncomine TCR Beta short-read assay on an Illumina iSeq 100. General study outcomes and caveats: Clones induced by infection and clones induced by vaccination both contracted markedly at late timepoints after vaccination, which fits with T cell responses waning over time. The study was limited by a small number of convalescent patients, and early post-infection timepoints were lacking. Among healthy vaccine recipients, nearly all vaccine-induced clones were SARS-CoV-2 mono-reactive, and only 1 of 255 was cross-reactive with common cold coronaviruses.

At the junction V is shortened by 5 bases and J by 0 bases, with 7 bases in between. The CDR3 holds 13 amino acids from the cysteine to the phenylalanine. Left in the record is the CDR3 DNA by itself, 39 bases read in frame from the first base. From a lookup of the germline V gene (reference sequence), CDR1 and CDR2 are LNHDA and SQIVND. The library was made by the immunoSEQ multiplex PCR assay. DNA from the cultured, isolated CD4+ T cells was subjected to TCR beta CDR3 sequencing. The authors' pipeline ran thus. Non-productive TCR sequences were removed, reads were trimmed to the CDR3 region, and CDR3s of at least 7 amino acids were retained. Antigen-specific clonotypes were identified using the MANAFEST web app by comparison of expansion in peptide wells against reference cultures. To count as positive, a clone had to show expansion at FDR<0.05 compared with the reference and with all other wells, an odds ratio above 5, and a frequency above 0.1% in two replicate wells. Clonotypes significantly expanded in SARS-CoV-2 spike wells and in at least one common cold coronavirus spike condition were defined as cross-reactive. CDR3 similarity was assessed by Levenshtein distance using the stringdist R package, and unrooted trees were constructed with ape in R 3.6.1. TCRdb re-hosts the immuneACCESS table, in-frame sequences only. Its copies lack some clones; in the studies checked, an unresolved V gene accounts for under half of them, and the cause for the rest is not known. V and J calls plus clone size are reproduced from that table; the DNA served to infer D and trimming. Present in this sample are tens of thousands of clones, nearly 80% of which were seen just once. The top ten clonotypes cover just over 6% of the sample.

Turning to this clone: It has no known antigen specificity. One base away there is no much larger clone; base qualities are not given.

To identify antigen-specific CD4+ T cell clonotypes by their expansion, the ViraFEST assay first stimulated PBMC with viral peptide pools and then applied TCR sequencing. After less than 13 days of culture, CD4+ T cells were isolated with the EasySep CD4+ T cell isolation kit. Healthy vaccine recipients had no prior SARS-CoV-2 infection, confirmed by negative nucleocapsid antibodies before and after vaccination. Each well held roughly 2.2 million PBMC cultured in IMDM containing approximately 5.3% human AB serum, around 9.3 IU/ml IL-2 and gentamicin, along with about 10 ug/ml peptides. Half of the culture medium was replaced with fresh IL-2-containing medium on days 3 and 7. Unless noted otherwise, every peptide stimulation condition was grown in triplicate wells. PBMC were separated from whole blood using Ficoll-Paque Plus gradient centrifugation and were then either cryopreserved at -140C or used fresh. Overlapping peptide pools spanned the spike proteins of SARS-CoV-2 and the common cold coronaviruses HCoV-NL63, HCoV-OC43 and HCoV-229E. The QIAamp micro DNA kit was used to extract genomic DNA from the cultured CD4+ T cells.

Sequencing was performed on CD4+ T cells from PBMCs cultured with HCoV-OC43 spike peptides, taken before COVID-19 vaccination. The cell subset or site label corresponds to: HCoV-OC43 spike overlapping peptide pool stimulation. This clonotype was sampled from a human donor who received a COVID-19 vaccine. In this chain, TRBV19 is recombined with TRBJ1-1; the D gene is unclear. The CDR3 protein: CASSERVNTEAFF. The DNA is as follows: TGTGCCAGTAGTGAGAGGGTGAACACTGAAGCTTTCTTT. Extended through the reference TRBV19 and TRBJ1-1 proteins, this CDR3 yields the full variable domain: DGGITQSPKYLFRKEGQNVTLSCEQNLNHDAMYWYRQDPGQGLRLIYYSQIVNDFQKGDIAEGYSVSREKKESFPLTVTSAQKNPTAFYLCASSERVNTEAFFGQGTRLTVV.